What follows is one T cell receptor beta chain and its context. This entry is derived from a study of control samples from healthy donors and cancer patients. This CDR3 comprises 14 residues. Germline V gives CDR1 GTSNPN, CDR2 SVGIG (reference sequence). V lost 2 bases and J lost 0, with 8 bases in between. The data were produced by immunoSEQ multiplex PCR, yet TCRdb's version contains in-frame clones alone and is incomplete. The sample carries tens of thousands of clones, 91% recorded once. Sequenced material: PBMCs. The receptor was derived from a man in his fifties or sixties with lung cancer. The chain combines TRBV30 with TRBJ1-3, with D unresolved. The CDR3 region has the DNA TGTGCCTGGAGTCCGGGGAACTCTGGAAACACCATATATTTT. It yields the protein CAWSPGNSGNTIYF. The variable domain in full, completed from reference TRBV30 and TRBJ1-3, reads SQTIHQWPATLVQPVGSPLSLECTVEGTSNPNLYWYRQAAGRGLQLLFYSVGIGQISSEVPQNLSASRPQDRQFILSSKKLLLSDSGFYLCAWSPGNSGNTIYFGEGSWLTVV.